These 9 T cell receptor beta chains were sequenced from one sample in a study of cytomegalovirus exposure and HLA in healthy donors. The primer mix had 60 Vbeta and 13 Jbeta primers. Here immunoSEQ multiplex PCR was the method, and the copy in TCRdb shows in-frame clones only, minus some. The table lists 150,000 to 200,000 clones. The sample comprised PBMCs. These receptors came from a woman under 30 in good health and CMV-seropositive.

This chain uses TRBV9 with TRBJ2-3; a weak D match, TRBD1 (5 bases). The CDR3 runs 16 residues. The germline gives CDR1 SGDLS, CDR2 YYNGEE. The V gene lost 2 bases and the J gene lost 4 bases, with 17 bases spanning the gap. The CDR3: CASSVTQGWAPDTQYF. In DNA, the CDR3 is TGTGCCAGCAGCGTGACGCAGGGTTGGGCACCAGATACGCAGTATTTT.

The chain's CDR3 is CSVNPHGDTEAFF. The DNA of the CDR3 is TGCAGCGTGAATCCCCACGGGGACACTGAAGCTTTCTTT. The chain couples TRBV29-1 to TRBJ1-1; D call uncertain. This CDR3 contains 13 residues. Trimming removed 6 bases from V and 3 bases from J, with 14 bases in between. Germline CDR1 and CDR2: SQVTM and ANQGSEA.

The CDR3 DNA follows: TGTGCCAGCAGTGAGCTCCCTACGGGAGGCGAGGAGACCCAGTACTTC. As protein: CASSELPTGGEETQYF. The chain couples TRBV2 to TRBJ2-5, with 7 nucleotides matching TRBD2. This CDR3 spans 16 amino acids. Germline lookup yields CDR1 SNHLY and CDR2 FYNNEI. The V gene end was trimmed by 3 bases and the J gene end by 5 bases; junction bases not matched to a gene: 12. The whole variable domain, remainder taken from reference TRBV2 and TRBJ2-5, is EPEVTQTPSHQVTQMGQEVILRCVPISNHLYFYWYRQILGQKVEFLVSFYNNEISEKSEIFDDQFSVERPDGSNFTLKIRSTKLEDSAMYFCASSELPTGGEETQYFGPGTRLLVL.

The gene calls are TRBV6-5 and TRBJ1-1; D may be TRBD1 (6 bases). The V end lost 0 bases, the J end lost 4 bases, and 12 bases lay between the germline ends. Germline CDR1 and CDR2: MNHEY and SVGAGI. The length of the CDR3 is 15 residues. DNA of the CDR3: TGTGCCAGCAGTTACTCGCGGGGGGCGAGCACTGAAGCTTTCTTT. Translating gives CASSYSRGASTEAFF.

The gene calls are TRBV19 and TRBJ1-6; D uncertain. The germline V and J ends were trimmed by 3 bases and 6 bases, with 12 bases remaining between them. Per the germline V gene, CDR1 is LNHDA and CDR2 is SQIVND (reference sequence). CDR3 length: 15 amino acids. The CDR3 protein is CASSIRDGINSPLHF. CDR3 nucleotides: TGTGCCAGTAGTATTCGAGATGGTATTAATTCACCCCTCCACTTT.

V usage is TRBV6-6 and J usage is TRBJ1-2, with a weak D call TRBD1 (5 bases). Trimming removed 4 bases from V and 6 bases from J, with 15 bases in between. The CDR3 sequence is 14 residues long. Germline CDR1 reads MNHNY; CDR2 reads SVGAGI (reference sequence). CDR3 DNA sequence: TGTGCCAGCAGTTCTCCCGGGGGAAGGGATGGCTACACCTTC. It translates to CASSSPGGRDGYTF.

The CDR3 here is CASSPQAGTPLDEQFF. Here the CDR3 DNA reads TGTGCCAGCAGCCCTCAAGCCGGGACTCCTCTCGATGAGCAGTTCTTC. The rearrangement joins TRBV7-9 to TRBJ2-1; perhaps TRBD2 as D (6 bases). Trimming cost V 5 bases and J 8 bases, with 22 bases left between them. Germline V gene sequence: CDR1 SEHNR, CDR2 FQNEAQ (reference sequence). CDR3 size: 16 residues.

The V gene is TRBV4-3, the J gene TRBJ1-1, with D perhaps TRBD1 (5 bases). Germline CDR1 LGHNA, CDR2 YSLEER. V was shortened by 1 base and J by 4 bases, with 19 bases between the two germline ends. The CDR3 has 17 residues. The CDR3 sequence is CASSQAGGIIKGTEAFF. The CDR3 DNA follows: TGCGCCAGCAGCCAAGCGGGGGGGATAATCAAGGGCACTGAAGCTTTCTTT.

The CDR3 coding sequence is TGTGCCAGCAGTGAAGTCTACAGGCAAGCTTTCTTT. Protein: CASSEVYRQAFF. This chain links TRBV2 with TRBJ1-1; D perhaps matches TRBD1 (5 bases). The germline CDR1 and CDR2 sequences are SNHLY and FYNNEI. The CDR3 sequence is 12 residues long. Trimming stripped 1 base from V and 9 bases from J, with 9 bases between.